This T cell receptor beta chain was identified during a study of blood T cell repertoires in COVID-19. Per germline, CDR1 MRHNA and CDR2 SNTAGT. The CDR3 covers 14 residues. Trimming stripped 9 bases from V and 2 bases from J, with 11 bases between. Sequenced by immunoSEQ multiplex PCR; TCRdb stores in-frame clones only, minus some. The data hold some 70,000 clones, with more than 85% observed a single time. This clone was seen only a few times. V and J are TRBV6-4 and TRBJ1-6; D not resolved. Material: peripheral blood. The sequence derives from a human donor with active COVID-19. The donor label of this sample is uncertain. The chain's CDR3 is CARGRRAYNSPLHF. As DNA, the CDR3 is TGTGCCAGGGGCCGGCGCGCCTATAATTCACCCCTCCACTTT.